Below are 24 T cell receptor beta chains sequenced from a single sample in a study of blood T cells in healthy people across ages. Sample-barcoded 5' priming and a J-beta primer mix drove a second PCR of about 6 to 12 cycles. TCRdb re-derived calls from the 5' RACE reads in MiXCR, one entry per CDR3 protein. In the table there are roughly 830,000 distinct CDR3 sequences, about 62% of which are singletons. Material for sequencing was blood. These receptors came from a man aged 25 to 45 in good health.

V is TRBV12-3 or TRBV12-4 and J is TRBJ2-5; possibly TRBD1 or TRBD2 for D (5 bases each). V lost 9 bases to trimming and J lost 0 bases, with 14 bases between them. The CDR3 covers 14 residues. The CDR3 DNA is TGTGCCAGTGGGCCCGGGACGTACCAAGAGACCCAGTACTTC. This encodes CASGPGTYQETQYF.

The chain recombines TRBV5-1 with TRBJ1-2; tentative D call: TRBD1 (5 bases). CDR1 is SGHRS and CDR2 is YFSETQ in the germline V gene. The ends were cut back, 0 bases at V and 8 bases at J, with 20 bases in the middle. This CDR3 contains 16 residues. DNA for the CDR3: TGCGCCAGCAGCTTGGAGTGGGGAACCAGGGCCAAAGGCTACACCTTC. It specifies CASSLEWGTRAKGYTF.

This clonotype was seen a handful of times. The chain links TRBV7-2 to TRBJ2-5; the D call may be TRBD1 or TRBD2 (5 bases each). The germline CDR1 and CDR2 sequences are SGHTA and FQGNSA. Trimming cost V 5 bases and J 3 bases, with 13 bases left between them. The CDR3 loop spans 14 amino acids. CDR3 loop: CASSPRGLKETQYF. The CDR3 DNA reads as TGTGCCAGCAGCCCGAGGGGTTTGAAAGAGACCCAGTACTTC.

The chain combines TRBV9 with TRBJ1-1, with no clear D. The V gene's germline CDR1 is SGDLS and CDR2 YYNGEE. This CDR3 comprises 15 residues. V lost 0 bases and J 4 bases, leaving 13 bases between the germline ends. CDR3 coding DNA: TGTGCCAGCAGCGTAGCAAAGGGCGAGGGCACTGAAGCTTTCTTT. It specifies CASSVAKGEGTEAFF.

The V and J genes are TRBV6-1 and TRBJ2-3, with 8 positions matching TRBD2. This CDR3 comprises 15 residues. Germline CDR1 is MNHNS and CDR2 is SASEGT. The V segment lost 2 bases and the J segment 11 bases; nucleotides outside the gene matches: 12. The CDR3: CASSERVAGKSWQYF. In nucleotides, the CDR3 is TGTGCCAGCAGTGAAAGGGTAGCGGGGAAGAGCTGGCAGTATTTT.

V gene TRBV28 combines with J gene TRBJ1-4; 8 bases are a match to TRBD1. From germline, CDR1 is MDHEN and CDR2 SYDVKM. With V trimmed by 4 bases and J by 5 bases, 6 bases remained unmatched. The CDR3 extends over 15 amino acids. Here the CDR3 DNA reads TGTGCCAGCAGTTATGGACAGGGCCTGAATGAAAAACTGTTTTTT. Translated: CASSYGQGLNEKLFF.

V gene TRBV7-8 combines with J gene TRBJ2-5; a possible D gene is TRBD2 (5 bases). CDR1 is SGHVS and CDR2 is FQNEAQ in the germline V gene. Trimming pared 3 bases from V and 11 bases from J, leaving 10 bases between. The CDR3 is 11 amino acids. CDR3 in amino acids: CASSLRWEQYF. The DNA for the CDR3 is TGTGCCAGCAGCTTGCGCTGGGAGCAGTACTTC.

This chain connects TRBV24-1 to TRBJ1-1; D remains ambiguous. Germline CDR1 is KGHDR and CDR2 is SFDVKD. There are 15 residues in the CDR3. The V and J ends lost 7 bases and 2 bases respectively, with 16 bases between them. As DNA, the CDR3 is TGTGCCACCAGCGAGCGGATCGACCGAAACACTGAAGCTTTCTTT. Its translation: CATSERIDRNTEAFF.

The V gene is TRBV29-1, the J gene TRBJ2-1; D is uncertain. The CDR3 has 14 residues. CDR1 and CDR2 (germline): SQVTM, ANQGSEA. V lost 4 bases and J lost 1, with 11 bases in between. The CDR3 loop reads CSVVGWGSYNEQFF. The CDR3 region has the DNA TGCAGCGTTGTCGGCTGGGGATCCTACAATGAGCAGTTCTTC.

V is TRBV27 and J is TRBJ1-2; D remains unclear. CDR1 is MNHEY and CDR2 is SMNVEV in the germline V gene (reference sequence). Trimming left V 3 bases short and J 1 base short, with 12 bases between. The CDR3 extends over 15 amino acids. The CDR3 sequence: CASSLEGPSNYGYTF. The CDR3 coding sequence is TGTGCCAGCAGTTTGGAAGGGCCGAGTAACTATGGCTACACCTTC.

The chain uses TRBV20-1 and TRBJ2-7, with 7 bases that match TRBD1. This CDR3 has 16 amino acids. CDR1 is DFQATT and CDR2 is SNEGSKA in the germline V gene (reference sequence). V lost 2 bases to trimming and J lost 1 base; unmatched junction nucleotides: 11. Here the CDR3 DNA reads TGCAGTGCTAGAAGCTTTCCGGGACAGCGTTCCTACGAGCAGTACTTC. The encoded protein is CSARSFPGQRSYEQYF.

This chain uses TRBV5-1 with TRBJ2-2, with D perhaps matching TRBD1 (5 bases). The V gene lost 0 bases and the J gene lost 1 base, with 10 bases spanning the gap. The CDR3 length is 16 residues. The germline V gene has CDR1 SGHRS and CDR2 YFSETQ. DNA of the CDR3: TGCGCCAGCAGCTTGGAAGCCAGGGTGAACACCGGGGAGCTGTTTTTT. Residues: CASSLEARVNTGELFF.

This clonotype was picked up many times. V and J are TRBV6-4 and TRBJ2-1; D unclear. The CDR3 runs to 15 residues. Germline values: CDR1 MRHNA, CDR2 SNTAGT. V shed 3 bases and J shed 9 bases, with 18 bases lying between them. The CDR3 here is CASSEGSDASSEQFF. CDR3 nucleotide sequence: TGTGCCAGCAGTGAGGGATCGGACGCGTCTAGTGAGCAGTTCTTC.

The chain employs TRBV20-1 and TRBJ1-4; D is possibly TRBD1 (5 bases). The CDR3 length is 14 residues. V lost 6 bases and J 0 bases, leaving 11 bases between the germline ends. Germline CDR1 and CDR2: DFQATT and SNEGSKA (reference sequence). The CDR3, as DNA: TGCAGTGCCAGAAGGGGTGCAACTAATGAAAAACTGTTTTTT. Protein sequence: CSARRGATNEKLFF.

The chain joins TRBV2 to TRBJ2-6; 8 positions match TRBD2. The germline V gene encodes CDR1 SNHLY and CDR2 FYNNEI. The ends lost 5 bases at V and 2 bases at J; junction bases unmatched: 5. The CDR3 is 16 residues long. CDR3 residues: CASSHAGGAGANVLTF. The DNA for the CDR3 is TGTGCCAGCAGTCATGCGGGGGGCGCTGGGGCCAACGTCCTGACTTTC.

The chain's CDR3 is CASSFDPGDIQYF. The CDR3 region has the DNA TGTGCCAGCAGCTTTGATCCCGGGGACATTCAGTACTTC. V gene TRBV7-2 combines with J gene TRBJ2-4; a weak D match, TRBD2 (5 bases). Looked up from germline, CDR1 is SGHTA and CDR2 is FQGNSA. Trimming pared 3 bases from V and 8 bases from J, leaving 11 bases between. This CDR3 contains 13 residues.

This clonotype was observed a handful of times. V usage is TRBV10-3 and J usage is TRBJ2-3; D perhaps matches TRBD2 (6 bases). Germline-derived CDR1 and CDR2 are ENHRY and SYGVKD. This CDR3 is 15 amino acids long. Trimming took 6 bases from V and 0 from J, leaving 13 bases between them. The CDR3 here is CAIRSGGRSTDTQYF. The CDR3 region has the DNA TGTGCCATCAGGAGTGGAGGGCGGAGCACAGATACGCAGTATTTT.

V usage is TRBV7-2 and J usage is TRBJ2-7; maybe TRBD1 (6 bases). Germline loops: CDR1 SGHTA, CDR2 FQGNSA. The CDR3 spans 14 residues. V lost 3 bases and J 0 bases, leaving 9 bases between the germline ends. The CDR3 region is CASSFRGISYEQYF. The CDR3 DNA follows: TGTGCCAGCAGCTTTAGGGGGATCTCCTACGAGCAGTACTTC. Supplemented by reference TRBV7-2 and TRBJ2-7, the full variable domain reads GAGVSQSPSNKVTEKGKDVELRCDPISGHTALYWYRQSLGQGLEFLIYFQGNSAPDKSGLPSDRFSAERTGGSVSTLTIQRTQQEDSAVYLCASSFRGISYEQYFGPGTRLTVT.

This clonotype came up a few times. The chain couples TRBV29-1 to TRBJ2-1; D ambiguous. V lost 2 bases, J lost 9 bases, and 14 bases lay in between. The CDR3 runs 13 residues. Germline V CDR1 and CDR2: SQVTM, ANQGSEA. The CDR3 nucleotides read TGCAGCGTTGAATGGTTAAGGGTCGGTGAGCAGTTCTTC. The encoded protein is CSVEWLRVGEQFF.

The V gene is TRBV7-9, the J gene TRBJ2-5; maybe TRBD2 (5 bases). Trimming pared 5 bases from V and 11 bases from J, leaving 12 bases between. The germline gives CDR1 SEHNR, CDR2 FQNEAQ (reference sequence). CDR3 length: 11 amino acids. The CDR3 nucleotides read TGTGCCAGCAGCCCAGAGGGTGATCAGTACTTC. Its protein product is CASSPEGDQYF.

The chain links TRBV11-3 to TRBJ2-1; TRBD1 aligns across 12 bases. The CDR3 runs 18 residues. Germline V gene lookup returns CDR1 SGHNT and CDR2 YENEEA. The V gene end was trimmed by 3 bases and the J gene end by 0 bases; junction bases not matched to a gene: 6. CDR3 in DNA: TGTGCCAGCAGCTTTGGGACAGGGGGCGCGGGCTCCTACAATGAGCAGTTCTTC. Translated: CASSFGTGGAGSYNEQFF.

The chain employs TRBV12-3 or TRBV12-4 and TRBJ2-1; TRBD2 matches 14 bases. V lost 7 bases and J lost 1; bases outside the gene matches: 12. The CDR3 has 19 amino acids. CDR3 sequence (DNA): TGTGCCAGCACCGGGACGGGACTAGCGGGAGTTAAATCCTACAATGAGCAGTTCTTC. Translated: CASTGTGLAGVKSYNEQFF.

This chain connects TRBV11-1 to TRBJ2-1; weak D call: TRBD2 (5 bases). CDR3 size: 16 residues. With 5 bases removed from V and 1 base from J, the gap between germline ends came to 15 bases. In germline, CDR1 is SGHAT, CDR2 FQDESV (reference sequence). The DNA of the CDR3 is TGTGCCAGCAGCCCCCCGGGGTACCTATCCTACAATGAGCAGTTCTTC. Protein sequence: CASSPPGYLSYNEQFF. Complete variable domain (other parts from reference TRBV11-1 and TRBJ2-1): EAEVAQSPRYKITEKSQAVAFWCDPISGHATLYWYRQILGQGPELLVQFQDESVVDDSQLPKDRFSAERLKGVDSTLKIQPAELGDSAMYLCASSPPGYLSYNEQFFGPGTRLTVL.

A note on this clonotype: The junction departs from germline at one end; a sequencing error may be responsible. The rearrangement joins TRBV4-3 to TRBJ1-6; D unresolved. The germline CDR1 and CDR2 sequences are LGHNA and YSLEER. CDR3 length: 16 residues. CDR3 DNA sequence: TGCGCCAGCAGCCAAGAATACCACTCCTATAATTCACTCCTCCACTTT. Translating it yields CASSQEYHSYNSLLHF.